These T cell receptor beta chains were read from a single sample in a study of CD8 T cells in ankylosing spondylitis. TCRdb recomputed calls from the 5' RACE reads with MiXCR, one row per CDR3 protein. The table lists more than 150,000 distinct CDR3 sequences, roughly 20% of them singletons. Sample: blood, either unsorted or a sorted T cell fraction (not recorded which). The receptors originated from a male donor aged 10 to 30 with ankylosing spondylitis or in good health (not recorded which). Each CDR3 is given with its conserved first and last residue. D genes are given only for firm matches. The size entry is marked missing in some rows and otherwise reads once, few, many or a size class.

>many|TRBJ2-1|TRBV6-5|.
CASSPFIVSSYNEQFF
TGTGCCAGCAGCCCCTTTATAGTTAGCTCCTACAATGAGCAGTTCTTC
>many|TRBJ2-7|TRBV20-1|TRBD2
CSALPGTSGIYEQYF
TGCAGTGCTCTCCCTGGGACTAGCGGGATCTACGAGCAGTACTTC
>.|TRBJ2-4|TRBV20-1|.
CSARGLGNIQYF
TGCAGTGCCCGGGGACTTGGAAACATTCAGTACTTC
>many|TRBJ2-3|TRBV4-1|.
CASSQEGAGWTDTQYF
TGCGCCAGCAGCCAAGAAGGGGCGGGATGGACAGATACGCAGTATTTT
>many|TRBJ2-1|TRBV10-3|TRBD2
CAISESLLAGRVEDLYNEQFF
TGTGCCATCAGTGAGAGCCTACTAGCGGGACGGGTTGAGGACCTCTACAATGAGCAGTTCTTC
>.|TRBJ1-1|TRBV29-1|.
CSVERGSGTEAFF
TGCAGCGTTGAACGGGGGTCAGGCACTGAAGCTTTCTTT
>.|TRBJ2-1|TRBV29-1|.
CSVAWDGRINEQFF
TGCAGCGTTGCTTGGGACGGAAGAATCAATGAGCAGTTCTTC
>.|TRBJ1-1|TRBV6-6|.
CASSPLAGATEAFF
TGTGCCAGCAGCCCCCTTGCAGGGGCCACTGAAGCTTTCTTT
>.|TRBJ1-5|TRBV29-1|.
CSVEDGGGSNQPQHF
TGCAGCGTTGAGGACGGCGGAGGAAGCAATCAGCCCCAGCATTTT
>.|TRBJ1-2|TRBV12-3/TRBV12-4|.
CASSPVSGLNGYTF
TGTGCCAGCAGCCCTGTTTCGGGGTTGAATGGCTACACCTTC
>many|TRBJ2-7|TRBV12-3/TRBV12-4|.
CASSLEGIRQYF
TGTGCCAGCAGTTTAGAAGGTATTCGGCAGTACTTC
>many|TRBJ2-1|TRBV28|TRBD1
CASSLSGTVAGNEQFF
TGTGCCAGCAGTTTATCCGGGACAGTCGCAGGGAATGAGCAGTTCTTC
>many|TRBJ2-5|TRBV11-2|.
CASSLVAPQETQYF
TGTGCCAGCAGCTTAGTAGCTCCTCAAGAGACCCAGTACTTC
>.|TRBJ2-2|TRBV6-4|.
CASSDLASGNTGELFF
TGTGCCAGCAGTGACCTCGCTAGTGGCAACACCGGGGAGCTGTTTTTT
>.|TRBJ2-1|TRBV20-1|.
CSARGEVEQFF
TGCAGTGCTAGGGGTGAGGTTGAGCAGTTCTTC
>.|TRBJ2-1|TRBV4-3|TRBD2
CASSQDRTSGPLNEQFF
TGCGCCAGCAGCCAAGATCGAACTAGCGGCCCCCTCAATGAGCAGTTCTTC
>.|TRBJ2-2|TRBV12-3/TRBV12-4|.
CASSQRRAGTGELFF
TGTGCCAGCAGTCAACGTCGGGCGGGGACCGGGGAGCTGTTTTTT
>many|TRBJ1-1|TRBV5-1|.
CASSNNWGKGNTEAFF
TGCGCCAGCAGCAACAACTGGGGGAAGGGGAACACTGAAGCTTTCTTT
>many|TRBJ2-1|TRBV20-1|TRBD2
CSARVIGAGGPNEQFF
TGCAGTGCTAGGGTAATTGGAGCGGGAGGGCCCAATGAGCAGTTCTTC
>many|TRBJ1-2|TRBV20-1|.
CSAPGDYGYTF
TGCAGTGCTCCAGGGGACTATGGCTACACCTTC
>once|TRBJ2-7|TRBV4-3|.
CASSQWETSYEQYF
TGCGCCAGCAGCCAGTGGGAGACCTCCTACGAGCAGTACTTC
>many|TRBJ2-2|TRBV5-1|.
CASSLEASDTGELFF
TGCGCCAGCAGCTTAGAGGCTAGCGACACCGGGGAGCTGTTTTTT
>many|TRBJ2-1|TRBV30|.
CAWSALTPNNEQFF
TGTGCCTGGAGTGCCCTGACGCCGAACAATGAGCAGTTCTTC
>many|TRBJ1-4|TRBV20-1|.
CSAPPPVGVGEKLFF
TGCAGTGCTCCACCCCCGGTAGGGGTAGGTGAAAAACTGTTTTTT
>.|TRBJ2-2|TRBV20-1|.
CSARELANTGELFF
TGCAGTGCTAGAGAACTTGCGAACACCGGGGAGCTGTTTTTT
>.|TRBJ2-3|TRBV29-1|.
CSVDRDRIVTDTQYF
TGCAGCGTTGACCGAGACAGGATAGTCACAGATACGCAGTATTTT
>many|TRBJ2-3|TRBV18|TRBD2
CASSPVSSGATDTQYF
TGTGCCAGCTCACCAGTATCTAGCGGAGCAACAGATACGCAGTATTTT
>many|TRBJ1-2|TRBV7-8|TRBD1
CASRSGGTSGYTF
TGTGCCAGCAGGTCAGGGGGGACAAGTGGCTACACCTTC
>.|TRBJ2-3|TRBV7-9|.
CASSTTGSSTDTQYF
TGTGCCAGCAGCACAACAGGTTCTAGCACAGATACGCAGTATTTT
>.|TRBJ2-5|TRBV29-1|TRBD1
CSVEDRDRGRPYETQYF
TGCAGCGTTGAAGATCGGGACAGGGGGCGCCCGTATGAGACCCAGTACTTC
>many|TRBJ2-7|TRBV5-1|TRBD2
CASSIAGEPYEQYF
TGCGCCAGCAGCATAGCGGGAGAACCCTACGAGCAGTACTTC
>few|TRBJ2-1|TRBV5-1|TRBD2
CASSLAWGGSLDEQFF
TGCGCCAGCAGCTTGGCGTGGGGCGGGAGTTTAGATGAGCAGTTCTTC
>.|TRBJ2-3|TRBV6-5|.
CATSEDRSTDTQYF
TGTGCCACCTCGGAGGACCGAAGCACAGATACGCAGTATTTT
>few|TRBJ2-7|TRBV27|TRBD2
CASSFVAGSYEQYF
TGTGCCAGCAGTTTTGTAGCGGGTTCCTACGAGCAGTACTTC
>many|TRBJ2-4|TRBV7-9|.
CASSLQGNIQYF
TGTGCCAGCAGCTTACAGGGAAACATTCAGTACTTC
>many|TRBJ1-6|TRBV6-1|TRBD1
CASREGQRDSPLHF
TGTGCCAGCAGGGAGGGACAGAGGGATTCACCCCTCCACTTT
>many|TRBJ1-5|TRBV4-3|.
CASSPNILYSNQPQHF
TGCGCCAGCAGCCCCAACATATTATATAGCAATCAGCCCCAGCATTTT
>many|TRBJ2-5|TRBV12-3/TRBV12-4|.
CASSFFPRVGETQYF
TGTGCCAGCAGTTTTTTTCCCAGGGTGGGGGAGACCCAGTACTTC
>few|TRBJ2-3|TRBV7-9|.
CASTNKRGEDTQYF
TGTGCCAGCACCAACAAACGGGGCGAAGATACGCAGTATTTT
>.|TRBJ2-5|TRBV6-5|.
CASSYYETQYF
TGTGCCAGCAGTTACTACGAGACCCAGTACTTC
>.|TRBJ2-7|TRBV29-1|.
CSASLTSSYEQYF
TGCAGCGCCTCACTGACTAGTTCCTACGAGCAGTACTTC
>many|TRBJ2-1|TRBV7-9|TRBD2
CASSALAGGNEQFF
TGTGCCAGCAGCGCCCTAGCGGGAGGGAATGAGCAGTTCTTC
>many|TRBJ2-3|TRBV12-3/TRBV12-4|.
CASRDSTDTQYF
TGTGCCAGCAGGGACAGCACAGATACGCAGTATTTT
>once|TRBJ2-1|TRBV20-1|TRBD2
CSTRALAGEPLFYNEQFF
TGCAGCACTAGGGCCCTAGCGGGAGAGCCTCTTTTTTACAATGAGCAGTTCTTC
>many|TRBJ2-5|TRBV7-2|TRBD2
CASSTPGGQETQYF
TGTGCCAGCAGCACCCCGGGGGGCCAAGAGACCCAGTACTTC
>many|TRBJ2-7|TRBV7-2|TRBD2
CASSTRDYYEQYF
TGTGCCAGCAGCACGCGGGACTACTACGAGCAGTACTTC
>.|TRBJ2-1|TRBV5-4|.
CASSPRDWLNEQFF
TGTGCCAGCAGCCCCCGGGACTGGCTCAATGAGCAGTTCTTC
>.|TRBJ1-1|TRBV5-5|.
CASNLAGGGNTEAFF
TGTGCCAGCAACCTGGCCGGGGGGGGGAACACTGAAGCTTTCTTT
>many|TRBJ2-5|TRBV6-5|.
CASRETQYF
TGTGCCAGCAGAGAGACCCAGTACTTC
>many|TRBJ2-1|TRBV7-9|.
CACWVDHEQFF
TGTGCCTGCTGGGTTGACCATGAGCAGTTCTTC
>.|TRBJ2-1|TRBV20-1|TRBD2
CSASAFGTTYNEQFF
TGCAGTGCTTCCGCCTTCGGGACTACTTACAATGAGCAGTTCTTC
>many|TRBJ1-2|TRBV12-3/TRBV12-4|.
CASSRTPNYGYTF
TGTGCCAGCAGTCGGACCCCTAACTATGGCTACACCTTC
>many|TRBJ1-2|TRBV7-2|.
CASSLGPPVHTF
TGTGCCAGCAGCTTAGGGCCGCCCGTCCACACCTTC
>few|TRBJ2-1|TRBV20-1|.
CSARRDKEQFF
TGCAGTGCTAGACGGGACAAAGAGCAGTTCTTC
>.|TRBJ2-7|TRBV2|.
CASSRDYEQYF
TGTGCCAGCAGTCGTGATTACGAGCAGTACTTC